The present entry profiles one T cell receptor (beta chain) with its context. What it recognizes is unknown. A multiplex PCR was run with 60 Vbeta primers and 13 Jbeta primers. Assay: immunoSEQ multiplex PCR; the TCRdb copy retains only in-frame clones and omits some. The sample includes under 150,000 clones, about 70% of them seen just once. The CDR3 consists of 14 residues. Germline CDR1 and CDR2: SGHDT and YYEEEE. Despite likely unrecorded immune exposures, the donors were nominally healthy at the time of sampling. The data belong to a study of cytomegalovirus exposure and HLA in healthy donors. Whole-study findings and limits: A list of about 160 TCR beta chains associated with cytomegalovirus was given. A few CMV-associated chains proved CMV antigen-specific in vitro. Across donors, sequencing depth was assumed by presence/absence analyses to be roughly uniform.

The chain employs TRBV5-6 and TRBJ2-5, with TRBD1 matching 9 bases. The J call may be wrong; the DNA end is better matched by TRBJ2-7. This clonotype originated in a woman aged 55-75 years in good health and CMV-seropositive. The sample comprised PBMCs. The CDR3 is CASSLRDRVYEQYF. CDR3 bases: TGTGCCAGCAGCTTGAGGGACAGGGTCTACGAGCAGTACTTC.